A single sample is the source of the 29 T cell receptor beta chains below, sequenced in a study of blood T cell repertoires in COVID-19. The protocol was immunoSEQ multiplex PCR, while the TCRdb copy is restricted to in-frame clones and leaves out a portion. The repertoire holds some 210,000 clones, 80% to 95% seen once, with over 0.75% in the top ten. The sample was peripheral blood. Receptor source: a man aged 55 to 69 with COVID-19, enrolled during active disease.

This clone has just one count. The V call is TRBV5-1, the J call TRBJ1-6; D uncertain. Germline-derived CDR1 and CDR2 are SGHRS and YFSETQ. This CDR3 has 15 residues. V shed 1 base and J shed 0 bases, with 5 bases lying between them. The CDR3 spells CASSLRGSYNSPLHF. CDR3 bases: TGCGCCAGCAGCTTGCGGGGCTCCTATAATTCACCCCTCCACTTT.

The rearrangement links TRBV19 to TRBJ1-5, with TRBD1 as a possible D gene (5 bases). This CDR3 spans 14 amino acids. The germline gives CDR1 LNHDA, CDR2 SQIVND (reference sequence). Trimming took 9 bases from V and 1 from J, leaving 13 bases between them. The CDR3 DNA sequence: TGTGCCAGCAGGGTAGATTCAAGCAATCAGCCCCAGCATTTT. Its protein product is CASRVDSSNQPQHF.

This chain links TRBV30 with TRBJ1-2; D may be TRBD1 (6 bases). This CDR3 comprises 15 residues. Germline V gene lookup returns CDR1 GTSNPN and CDR2 SVGIG (reference sequence). V was pared by 0 bases and J by 4 bases, with 15 bases between. For the CDR3, the DNA is TGTGCCTGGAGTGTACAGGGAGGGGGACCCTATGGCTACACCTTC. This gives the protein CAWSVQGGGPYGYTF.

The V and J genes are TRBV6-5 and TRBJ2-1, with 7 bases matching TRBD2. The V gene end was trimmed by 5 bases and the J gene end by 6 bases; junction bases not matched to a gene: 10. The CDR3 runs to 15 residues. CDR1 and CDR2 (germline): MNHEY, SVGAGI. CDR3 amino acids: CASSLHGLVPNEQFF. CDR3 sequence (DNA): TGTGCCAGCAGTCTTCACGGACTAGTCCCCAATGAGCAGTTCTTC.

This chain uses TRBV3-1 (or the pseudogene TRBV3-2) with TRBJ2-1; 8 bases match TRBD1. J lost 1 base, V lost 0 bases, and 2 bases had no gene match. CDR1 is LGHDT, CDR2 YNNKEL, per germline (reference sequence). CDR3 length: 16 amino acids. CDR3 sequence: CASSQDQGASYNEQFF. In nucleotides, the CDR3 is TGTGCCAGCAGCCAAGACCAGGGGGCATCCTACAATGAGCAGTTCTTC.

This clone was found once. V and J are TRBV4-1 and TRBJ2-6; D perhaps matches TRBD2 (6 bases). The V end lost 4 bases, the J end lost 4 bases, and 23 bases lay between the germline ends. This CDR3 has 19 amino acids. Germline CDR1 reads MGHRA; CDR2 reads YSYEKL. CDR3 sequence: CASSLQIKRGTYGANVLTF. The CDR3 region has the DNA TGCGCCAGCAGCCTGCAAATAAAACGGGGGACCTACGGGGCCAACGTCCTGACTTTC.

This chain connects TRBV4-1 to TRBJ2-3; 7 nucleotides line up with TRBD2. V lost 0 bases, J lost 5 bases, and 5 bases stayed unmatched. Germline V gene lookup returns CDR1 MGHRA and CDR2 YSYEKL. CDR3 size: 15 residues. CDR3 coding DNA: TGCGCCAGCAGCCAAGACCCTAGCGGTATAGATACGCAGTATTTT. Its protein is CASSQDPSGIDTQYF.

The chain carries TRBV12-3 or TRBV12-4 and TRBJ2-1; D uncertain. Trimming cost V 6 bases and J 6 bases, with 6 bases left between them. This CDR3 contains 11 residues. The CDR3 region is CASSRINEQFF. CDR3 coding DNA: TGTGCCAGCAGCAGGATCAATGAGCAGTTCTTC.

This clone was counted a single time. The gene calls are TRBV6-2 or TRBV6-3 and TRBJ2-1; 11 bases align to TRBD2. The CDR3 loop spans 20 amino acids. Trimming took 0 bases from V and 7 from J; bases not matched to a gene: 17. The V gene's germline CDR1 is MNHEY and CDR2 SVGEGT. The CDR3 bases are TGTGCCAGCAGTTACTCGAATTACAGAATGACTAGCGGGGAAGCAAATGAGCAGTTCTTC. Amino acid sequence: CASSYSNYRMTSGEANEQFF.

In the case of this clone: At the DNA level, this CDR3 is encoded by other sequences in the same sample as well. The rearrangement links TRBV30 to TRBJ2-7, with D possibly matching TRBD1 (6 bases). The length of the CDR3 is 14 residues. CDR1 is GTSNPN, CDR2 SVGIG, per germline (reference sequence). V gave up 0 bases and J gave up 2 bases, with 11 bases separating them. Written as DNA, the CDR3 is TGTGCCTGGAGTGTAACCGGGACACCCTACGAGCAGTACTTC. It specifies CAWSVTGTPYEQYF.

V usage is TRBV4-3 and J usage is TRBJ2-3; D gene ambiguous. Trimming cost V 4 bases and J 8 bases, with 16 bases left between them. Germline loops: CDR1 LGHNA, CDR2 YSLEER. The CDR3 spans 14 residues. The CDR3: CASSPSRGQSTQYF. Written as DNA, the CDR3 is TGCGCCAGCAGCCCGAGCAGAGGTCAATCTACGCAGTATTTT.

The chain recombines TRBV2 with TRBJ2-3, with D tentatively TRBD2 (6 bases). The CDR3 runs to 15 residues. Germline V lookup: CDR1 SNHLY, CDR2 FYNNEI. Trimming left V 4 bases short and J 0 bases short, with 11 bases between. Here the CDR3 DNA reads TGTGCCAGCAGTGCTGGGACTTTAAGCACAGATACGCAGTATTTT. This codes for CASSAGTLSTDTQYF. The full variable domain, with the rest looked up from reference TRBV2 and TRBJ2-3, is EPEVTQTPSHQVTQMGQEVILRCVPISNHLYFYWYRQILGQKVEFLVSFYNNEISEKSEIFDDQFSVERPDGSNFTLKIRSTKLEDSAMYFCASSAGTLSTDTQYFGPGTRLTVL.

The V call is TRBV2, the J call TRBJ1-1; D might be TRBD1 (5 bases). Trimming took off 4 bases at V and 1 base at J, with 7 bases between the two ends. This CDR3 spans 13 amino acids. Germline V gives CDR1 SNHLY, CDR2 FYNNEI. The CDR3 nucleotides are TGTGCCAGCAGTGCCACAGGGAACACTGAAGCTTTCTTT. This translates into CASSATGNTEAFF.

The V call is TRBV27, the J call TRBJ1-4, with 9 bases that match TRBD1. J gave up 8 bases and V 5 bases, and 6 bases lay outside the gene matches. The CDR3 consists of 14 residues. Per the germline V gene, CDR1 is MNHEY and CDR2 is SMNVEV (reference sequence). The DNA of the CDR3 is TGTGCCAGCAGTCCCGGGACAGGGAGGGAAAAACTGTTTTTT. This codes for CASSPGTGREKLFF.

The chain joins TRBV11-2 to TRBJ2-1; tentatively, D is TRBD1 (5 bases). CDR3 length: 14 residues. Germline CDR1 SGHAT, CDR2 FQNNGV. Trimming left V 4 bases short and J 0 bases short, with 7 bases between. In nucleotides, the CDR3 is TGTGCCAGCAGCTCCACAGGCTCCTACAATGAGCAGTTCTTC. Its protein product is CASSSTGSYNEQFF.

The CDR3 DNA sequence: TGTGCCAGCTCGGGACAGGGGGCCTACAATGAGCAGTTCTTC. Translated, it gives CASSGQGAYNEQFF. The chain combines TRBV21-1 with TRBJ2-1; TRBD1 was called by the table and not checked on the DNA. TRBV21-1 is marked as a pseudogene. This CDR3 comprises 14 residues.

The chain carries TRBV3-1 (or the pseudogene TRBV3-2) and TRBJ1-6; D is possibly TRBD1 (5 bases). V gave up 4 bases and J gave up 7 bases, with 11 bases separating them. Germline loops: CDR1 LGHDT, CDR2 YNNKEL (reference sequence). The CDR3 loop spans 14 amino acids. The CDR3 DNA reads as TGTGCCAGCAGCCGGAAGCGACAGAATTCACCCCTCCACTTT. Translated, it gives CASSRKRQNSPLHF.

This clone was seen a single time. This chain connects TRBV20-1 to TRBJ1-1; the D is unclear. The CDR3 is made up of 11 amino acids. V was clipped by 5 bases and J by 0 bases, with 4 bases between them. Germline V gene sequence: CDR1 DFQATT, CDR2 SNEGSKA (reference sequence). DNA of the CDR3: TGCAGTGCTCAGATGAACACTGAAGCTTTCTTT. It translates to CSAQMNTEAFF.

This rearrangement joins TRBV11-2 to TRBJ2-7; 8 positions match TRBD2. Germline lookup yields CDR1 SGHAT and CDR2 FQNNGV. Trimming removed 5 bases from V and 6 bases from J; junction bases left unmatched: 15. There are 16 residues in the CDR3. This chain's CDR3 is CASSPGAGLGSVEQYF. In DNA, the CDR3 is TGTGCCAGCAGCCCCGGCGCGGGACTAGGGTCGGTCGAGCAGTACTTC.

CDR3 sequence: CASSEGAGYTF. The DNA of the CDR3 is TGTGCCAGCAGTGAAGGGGCTGGCTACACCTTC. The chain combines TRBV6-1 with TRBJ1-2; no reliable D call. Germline V gene sequence: CDR1 MNHNS, CDR2 SASEGT. The length of the CDR3 is 11 residues. The V end was cut by 1 base, the J end by 7 bases, with 4 bases between.

V is TRBV10-3 and J is TRBJ2-2; a weak D match, TRBD2 (6 bases). Germline V gene lookup returns CDR1 ENHRY and CDR2 SYGVKD. CDR3 size: 16 residues. Between the trimmed V and J ends, which lost 1 base and 3 bases, there was a span of 12 bases. The CDR3 sequence is CAISEWTWEDTGELFF. The CDR3 coding sequence is TGTGCCATCAGTGAGTGGACCTGGGAGGACACCGGGGAGCTGTTTTTT.

This chain links TRBV7-3 with TRBJ2-7; 8 nucleotides agree with TRBD1. The CDR3 covers 15 residues. Germline V gene sequence: CDR1 SGHTA, CDR2 FQGTGA. Trimming cost V 2 bases and J 6 bases; bases outside gene matches: 9. CDR3 coding DNA: TGTGCCAGCAGCTTATCCGGGACAGGCAACAGCGAGCAGTACTTC. Translation: CASSLSGTGNSEQYF. The full variable domain, completed using reference TRBV7-3 and TRBJ2-7, is GAGVSQTPSNKVTEKGKYVELRCDPISGHTALYWYRQSLGQGPEFLIYFQGTGAADDSGLPNDRFFAVRPEGSVSTLKIQRTERGDSAVYLCASSLSGTGNSEQYFGPGTRLTVT.

V is TRBV5-1 and J is TRBJ1-2, with 8 positions matching TRBD1. The V gene end was trimmed by 3 bases and the J gene end by 3 bases; junction bases not matched to a gene: 7. The CDR3 has 15 amino acids. From germline, CDR1 is SGHRS and CDR2 YFSETQ. CDR3 in amino acids: CASSWGQAADYGYTF. The CDR3 nucleotides are TGCGCCAGCAGCTGGGGACAGGCGGCTGACTATGGCTACACCTTC.

The gene calls are TRBV7-9 and TRBJ1-5, with D uncertain. This CDR3 comprises 15 residues. Per the germline V gene, CDR1 is SEHNR and CDR2 is FQNEAQ (reference sequence). V was clipped by 5 bases and J by 5 bases, with 16 bases between them. The CDR3 loop reads CASSPIGGIDQPQHF. The CDR3 nucleotides are TGTGCCAGCAGCCCCATAGGAGGGATCGATCAGCCCCAGCATTTT. The full variable domain, rest sourced from reference TRBV7-9 and TRBJ1-5, is DTGVSQNPRHKITKRGQNVTFRCDPISEHNRLYWYRQTLGQGPEFLTYFQNEAQLEKSRLLSDRFSAERPKGSFSTLEIQRTEQGDSAMYLCASSPIGGIDQPQHFGDGTRLSIL.

V is TRBV4-1 and J is TRBJ2-7, with TRBD2 as a possible D gene (7 bases). Germline loops: CDR1 MGHRA, CDR2 YSYEKL. V was trimmed by 0 bases and J by 12 bases, leaving 18 bases between them. CDR3 length equals 14 residues. CDR3 residues: CASSQEMGGGGRYF. The CDR3 DNA follows: TGCGCCAGCAGCCAAGAAATGGGGGGGGGCGGTCGGTACTTC.

This chain links TRBV4-1 with TRBJ1-2, with 9 bases that match TRBD1. CDR3 size: 17 residues. Trimming cost V 1 base and J 8 bases; bases outside gene matches: 14. CDR1 and CDR2 (germline): MGHRA, YSYEKL. Here the CDR3 reads CASSQAGQGFNMRGYTF. CDR3 bases: TGCGCCAGCAGCCAAGCGGGACAGGGCTTCAACATGAGAGGCTACACCTTC.

The chain carries TRBV11-1 and TRBJ1-1; 8 nucleotides agree with TRBD1. After removal of 6 bases from V and 4 bases from J, the junction contained 7 bases not matched to a gene. This CDR3 is built from 14 residues. Looked up from germline, CDR1 is SGHAT and CDR2 is FQDESV (reference sequence). CDR3 nucleotides: TGTGCCAGCAGACGGACAGGGAGCCCCACTGAAGCTTTCTTT. Translated, it gives CASRRTGSPTEAFF.

This clone was seen only once. The genes are TRBV7-9 and TRBJ2-2; 8 bases map to TRBD1. Germline CDR1 reads SEHNR; CDR2 reads FQNEAQ (reference sequence). CDR3 length equals 15 residues. V lost 5 bases to trimming and J lost 2 bases; unmatched junction nucleotides: 4. The CDR3 loop is CASSPRGRNTGELFF. The CDR3 DNA sequence: TGTGCCAGCAGCCCCAGGGGGCGCAACACCGGGGAGCTGTTTTTT. Combining the CDR3 with reference TRBV7-9 and TRBJ2-2 gives the whole variable domain DTGVSQNPRHKITKRGQNVTFRCDPISEHNRLYWYRQTLGQGPEFLTYFQNEAQLEKSRLLSDRFSAERPKGSFSTLEIQRTEQGDSAMYLCASSPRGRNTGELFFGEGSRLTVL.

This rearrangement joins TRBV3-1 (or the pseudogene TRBV3-2) to TRBJ2-5, with TRBD1 matching over 7 bases. Germline loops: CDR1 LGHDT, CDR2 YNNKEL (reference sequence). The V segment lost 4 bases and the J segment 4 bases; nucleotides outside the gene matches: 6. The CDR3 has 14 residues. The DNA of the CDR3 is TGTGCCAGCAGCCCCGACAGGGTGCGAGAGACCCAGTACTTC. It is translated as CASSPDRVRETQYF.